This T cell receptor (beta chain) was sequenced during a study of blood T cell repertoires in COVID-19. The wider study: The study drew acute and convalescent COVID-19 samples from the United States, Italy and Spain. T cells, B-cell-depleted T cells, or PBMCs provided the cDNA or gDNA that served as material.

There are 15 residues in the CDR3. Germline-derived CDR1 and CDR2 are MNHEY and SMNVEV (reference sequence). The ends were cut back, 2 bases at V and 2 bases at J, with 12 bases in the middle. Per the study methods: Estimation of nucleated cell counts was performed using reference gene primer amplification. Generated by immunoSEQ multiplex PCR, the TCRdb table keeps only in-frame clones and is missing some. V, J and clone size were drawn from that table, and D and trimming were deduced from the DNA. The sample lists around 130,000 clones; around 80% were seen once. The origin of this receptor is a woman in her sixties with acute or convalescent COVID-19. Input material: peripheral blood. This chain links TRBV27 with TRBJ1-2, with a weak D call TRBD1 (6 bases). The CDR3 region is CASSLVGAGNYGYTF. The CDR3 coding sequence is TGTGCCAGCAGTTTAGTGGGGGCAGGGAACTATGGCTACACCTTC.